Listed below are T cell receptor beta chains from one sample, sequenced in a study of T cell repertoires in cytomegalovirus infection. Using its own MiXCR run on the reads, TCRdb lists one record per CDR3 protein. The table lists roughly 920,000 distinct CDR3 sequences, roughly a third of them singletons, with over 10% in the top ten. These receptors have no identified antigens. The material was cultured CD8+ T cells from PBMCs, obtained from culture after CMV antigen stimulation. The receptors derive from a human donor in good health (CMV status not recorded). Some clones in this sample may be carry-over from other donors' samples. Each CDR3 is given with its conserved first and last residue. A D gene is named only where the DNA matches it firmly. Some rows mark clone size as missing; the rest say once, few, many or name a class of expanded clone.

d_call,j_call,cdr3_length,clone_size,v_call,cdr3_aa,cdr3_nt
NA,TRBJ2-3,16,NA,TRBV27,CASSLFPENRLDTQYF,TGTGCCAGCAGTTTATTCCCGGAGAACAGATTAGATACGCAGTATTTT
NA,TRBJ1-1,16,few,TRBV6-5,CASRSQQGWVHTEAFF,TGTGCCAGCAGATCCCAACAGGGTTGGGTCCACACTGAAGCTTTCTTT
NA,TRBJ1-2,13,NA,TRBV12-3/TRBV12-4,CASSRQINYGYTF,TGTGCCAGCAGTCGACAGATCAACTATGGCTACACCTTC
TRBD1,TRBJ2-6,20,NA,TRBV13,CASIPHLDRVAQPGANVLTF,TGTGCCAGCATTCCCCATTTGGACAGGGTGGCCCAACCTGGGGCCAACGTCCTGACTTTC
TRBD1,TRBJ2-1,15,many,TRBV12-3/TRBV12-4,CASSLLRGRYNEQFF,TGTGCCAGCAGTTTATTGAGGGGGCGGTACAATGAGCAGTTCTTC
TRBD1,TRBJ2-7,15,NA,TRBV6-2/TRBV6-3,CASSYIQGAYYEQYF,TGTGCCAGCAGTTACATCCAGGGGGCCTACTACGAGCAGTACTTC
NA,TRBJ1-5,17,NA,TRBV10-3,CAISDLGQGVSNQPQHF,TGTGCCATCAGTGATTTGGGGCAGGGTGTAAGCAATCAGCCCCAGCATTTT
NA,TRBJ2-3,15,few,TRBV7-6,CASSIGTSGTDTQYF,TGTGCTAGCAGCATCGGGACTTCAGGGACAGATACGCAGTATTTT
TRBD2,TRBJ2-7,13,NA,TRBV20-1,CSGLAGSSYEQYF,TGCAGTGGACTAGCGGGGTCGTCCTACGAGCAGTACTTC
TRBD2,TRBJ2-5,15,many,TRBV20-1,CSARRLAGRGETQYF,TGCAGTGCTAGACGACTAGCGGGGAGGGGGGAGACCCAGTACTTC
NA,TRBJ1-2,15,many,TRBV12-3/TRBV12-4,CASTPGDPGLYGYTF,TGTGCCAGCACCCCTGGGGACCCGGGGCTATATGGCTACACCTTC
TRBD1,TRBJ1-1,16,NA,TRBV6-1,CASSEAWTGDFTEAFF,TGTGCCAGCAGTGAAGCCTGGACAGGGGACTTCACTGAAGCTTTCTTT
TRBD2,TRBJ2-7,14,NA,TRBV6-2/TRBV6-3,CASGILAGGYEQYF,TGTGCCAGCGGCATTCTAGCGGGGGGGTACGAGCAGTACTTC
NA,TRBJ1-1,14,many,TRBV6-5,CASSYEGLNTEAFF,TGTGCCAGCAGTTACGAGGGCCTGAACACTGAAGCTTTCTTT
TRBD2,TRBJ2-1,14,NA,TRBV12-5,CASGTRGGDDEQFF,TGTGCTAGTGGTACCCGGGGGGGGGACGATGAGCAGTTCTTC
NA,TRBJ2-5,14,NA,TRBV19,CASSPIGTGETQYF,TGTGCCAGTAGCCCCATCGGGACGGGAGAGACCCAGTACTTC
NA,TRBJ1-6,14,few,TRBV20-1,CSARRGVDNSPLHF,TGCAGTGCTAGGCGGGGGGTGGATAATTCACCCCTCCACTTT
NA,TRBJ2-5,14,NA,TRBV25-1,CASSEWGEQETQYF,TGTGCCAGCAGTGAATGGGGGGAACAAGAGACCCAGTACTTC
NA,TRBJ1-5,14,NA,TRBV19,CASSISGGNQPQHF,TGTGCCAGTAGTATATCAGGGGGCAATCAGCCCCAGCATTTT
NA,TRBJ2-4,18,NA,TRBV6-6,CASSSTHPNTRAKNIQYF,TGTGCCAGCAGTTCAACTCATCCTAACACTAGAGCCAAAAACATTCAGTACTTC
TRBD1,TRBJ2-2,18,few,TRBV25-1,CASSEWFGDRGGDGELFF,TGTGCCAGCAGTGAATGGTTTGGGGACAGGGGTGGTGACGGGGAGCTGTTTTTT
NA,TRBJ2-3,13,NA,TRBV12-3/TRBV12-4,CASSTLGPDTQYF,TGTGCCAGCAGTACTCTCGGCCCAGATACGCAGTATTTT
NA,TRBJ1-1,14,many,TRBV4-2,CASSSRQINTEAFF,TGTGCCAGCAGCTCAAGACAGATTAACACTGAAGCTTTCTTT
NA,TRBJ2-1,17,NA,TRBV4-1,CASSQDRVGFCCNEQFF,TGCGCCAGCAGCCAAGACAGGGTGGGTTTCTGTTGTAATGAGCAGTTCTTC
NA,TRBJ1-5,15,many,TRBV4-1,CASSQVEGNYWPQHF,TGCGCCAGCAGCCAAGTGGAGGGGAATTATTGGCCCCAGCATTTT
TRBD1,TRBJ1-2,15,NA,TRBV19,CASSTDGTANYGYTF,TGTGCCAGTAGTACCGACGGGACAGCTAACTATGGCTACACCTTC
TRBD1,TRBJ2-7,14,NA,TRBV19,CASSAGQGVDEQYF,TGTGCCAGTAGTGCGGGACAGGGTGTCGACGAGCAGTACTTC
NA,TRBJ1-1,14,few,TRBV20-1,CSASSHRMDTEAFF,TGCAGTGCTAGTTCTCACAGGATGGACACTGAAGCTTTCTTT
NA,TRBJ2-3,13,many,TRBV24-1,CATSDLTTDTQYF,TGTGCCACCAGTGACCTGACCACAGATACGCAGTATTTT
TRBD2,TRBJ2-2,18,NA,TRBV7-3,CASSLYSSGGLNTGELFF,TGTGCCAGCAGCTTATATTCTAGCGGGGGGCTGAACACCGGGGAGCTGTTTTTT
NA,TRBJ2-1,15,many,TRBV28,CASSFRQSSYNEQFF,TGTGCCAGCAGTTTTAGGCAATCCTCCTACAATGAGCAGTTCTTC
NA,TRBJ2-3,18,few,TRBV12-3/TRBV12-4,CASSAERVGPFSTDTQYF,TGTGCCAGCAGTGCCGAGCGGGTTGGGCCATTTAGCACAGATACGCAGTATTTT
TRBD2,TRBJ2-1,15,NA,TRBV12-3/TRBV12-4,CASSFEGGRIDEQFF,TGTGCCAGCAGTTTTGAGGGAGGGAGAATAGATGAGCAGTTCTTC
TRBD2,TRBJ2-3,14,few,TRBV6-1,CASRTRGGHNTQYF,TGTGCCAGCAGAACACGGGGGGGCCATAATACGCAGTATTTT
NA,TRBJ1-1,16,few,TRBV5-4,CASSLNTGARRSEAFF,TGTGCCAGCAGCTTAAACACGGGGGCTAGGCGGTCCGAAGCTTTCTTT
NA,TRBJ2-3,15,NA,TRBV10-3,CAISATMGATDTQYF,TGTGCCATCAGTGCCACAATGGGGGCGACAGATACGCAGTATTTT
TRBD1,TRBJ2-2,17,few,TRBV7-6,CVSGPYVGQANTGELFF,TGTGTCAGCGGACCCTACGTGGGACAGGCCAACACCGGGGAGCTGTTTTTT
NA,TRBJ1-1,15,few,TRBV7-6,CASIEGWGMNTEAFF,TGTGCCAGCATCGAAGGGTGGGGGATGAACACTGAAGCTTTCTTT
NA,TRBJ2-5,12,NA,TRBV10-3,CAISEDWETQYF,TGTGCCATCAGTGAGGACTGGGAGACCCAGTACTTC
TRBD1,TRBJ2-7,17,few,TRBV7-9,CASSNIGTGKSPYEQYF,TGTGCCAGCAGCAACATAGGGACAGGGAAATCACCCTACGAGCAGTACTTC
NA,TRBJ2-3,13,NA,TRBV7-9,CASSERGSDTQYF,TGTGCCAGCAGCGAAAGGGGATCAGATACGCAGTATTTT
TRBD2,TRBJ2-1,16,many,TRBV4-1,CASSQGLAGGPNEQFF,TGCGCCAGCAGCCAAGGACTAGCGGGGGGGCCCAATGAGCAGTTCTTC